The 25 T cell receptor beta chains listed next were all sequenced from one sample in a study of blood T cell repertoires in COVID-19. Clones were read by immunoSEQ multiplex PCR, and TCRdb kept only the in-frame ones, dropping some. The sample has hundreds of thousands of clones; 70% to 90% are singletons. The specimen sequenced was peripheral blood. These receptors were taken from a woman in her 70s with COVID-19, enrolled during active disease.

In this sample, this clone turned up a few times. V and J are TRBV24-1 and TRBJ2-1; perhaps TRBD1 as D (6 bases). Trimming shortened V by 1 base and J by 4 bases, and 10 bases separated the two germline ends. CDR3 length equals 15 residues. CDR1 is KGHDR and CDR2 is SFDVKD in the germline V gene. The CDR3 spells CATSDLNRAYNEQFF. CDR3 in DNA: TGTGCCACCAGTGATTTAAACAGGGCTTACAATGAGCAGTTCTTC.

The chain has TRBV24-1 and TRBJ2-3, with 13 bases that match TRBD2. Germline CDR1 is KGHDR and CDR2 is SFDVKD. V gave up 6 bases and J gave up 9 bases; unmatched junction bases: 17. The CDR3 contains 18 residues. The CDR3 loop reads CATSPGQGGTSGVGTQYF. In nucleotides, the CDR3 is TGTGCCACCAGTCCGGGACAGGGGGGGACTAGCGGGGTCGGGACGCAGTATTTT.

In the case of this clone: Other nucleotide sequences from this sample produce the same CDR3. The chain uses TRBV19 and TRBJ1-5; 8 bases are a match to TRBD1. Germline CDR1 is LNHDA and CDR2 is SQIVND (reference sequence). The CDR3 runs to 14 residues. V trimming: 4 bases; J trimming: 6 bases; junction bases outside the gene matches: 5. Here the CDR3 reads CASSTTGGGQPQHF. CDR3 nucleotide sequence: TGTGCCAGTAGTACCACAGGGGGAGGTCAGCCCCAGCATTTT.

CDR3 residues: CAIRGTAAETQYF. CDR3 DNA sequence: TGTGCCATCAGGGGGACTGCGGCCGAGACCCAGTACTTC. The rearrangement links TRBV10-3 to TRBJ2-5, with D tentatively TRBD2 (6 bases). The V gene's germline CDR1 is ENHRY and CDR2 SYGVKD. This CDR3 comprises 13 residues. Trimming cost V 6 bases and J 5 bases, with 13 bases left between them.

This chain's CDR3 is CASSLQGQGYDIQYF. In DNA form, the CDR3 reads TGTGCCAGCAGTTTACAGGGACAGGGTTATGACATTCAGTACTTC. The chain has TRBV27 and TRBJ2-4, with 9 bases aligning to TRBD1. The ends lost 2 bases at V and 8 bases at J; junction bases unmatched: 7. The CDR3 has 15 amino acids. The germline CDR1 and CDR2 sequences are MNHEY and SMNVEV (reference sequence).

The chain is built from TRBV11-2 and TRBJ2-2; 9 bases are shared with TRBD1. J gave up 7 bases and V 5 bases, and 11 bases lay outside the gene matches. Germline CDR1 and CDR2: SGHAT and FQNNGV. This CDR3 contains 16 residues. The CDR3 loop is CASSPIQGAVFGELFF. The CDR3 nucleotides read TGTGCCAGCAGCCCAATACAGGGGGCGGTATTCGGGGAGCTGTTTTTT.

The rearrangement uses TRBV7-3 and TRBJ2-1; D ambiguous. CDR1 and CDR2 (germline): SGHTA, FQGTGA. V was cut by 5 bases and J by 0 bases, with 11 bases left in between. The CDR3 is 15 amino acids. CDR3 protein: CASSPDLSSYNEQFF. The CDR3 DNA reads TGTGCCAGCAGCCCTGACTTGAGCTCCTACAATGAGCAGTTCTTC. The full variable domain, completed using reference TRBV7-3 and TRBJ2-1, is GAGVSQTPSNKVTEKGKYVELRCDPISGHTALYWYRQSLGQGPEFLIYFQGTGAADDSGLPNDRFFAVRPEGSVSTLKIQRTERGDSAVYLCASSPDLSSYNEQFFGPGTRLTVL.

In this sample, this clone turned up a few times. This chain uses TRBV30 with TRBJ2-1; D call uncertain. The ends were cut back, 2 bases at V and 4 bases at J, with 9 bases in the middle. CDR1 GTSNPN and CDR2 SVGIG come from the germline V gene (reference sequence). The CDR3 runs 13 residues. CDR3 sequence (DNA): TGTGCCTGGAGTCCGACACATTACAATGAGCAGTTCTTC. This codes for CAWSPTHYNEQFF.

This sequence joins TRBV6-2 or TRBV6-3 and TRBJ1-1; D unresolved. This CDR3 contains 13 residues. Germline CDR1 reads MNHEY; CDR2 reads SVGEGT. V lost 0 bases and J lost 5, with 7 bases in between. The CDR3 sequence: CASSYSWTTEAFF. CDR3 nucleotides: TGTGCCAGCAGTTACTCTTGGACTACTGAAGCTTTCTTT.

On this clone: An end of the junction differs from the germline gene, which may be a read error. V and J are TRBV28 and TRBJ1-1; D remains ambiguous. CDR3 length: 12 residues. Germline CDR1 and CDR2: MDHEN and SYDVKM. The CDR3 DNA follows: TGTGCCACATTTATGATGAACACTAAAGCTTTCTTT. Its translation is CATFMMNTKAFF.

V and J are TRBV29-1 and TRBJ1-1; tentative D call: TRBD1 (5 bases). The CDR3 totals 13 residues. V lost 4 bases and J lost 5, with 14 bases in between. Germline V CDR1 and CDR2: SQVTM, ANQGSEA. CDR3 coding DNA: TGCAGCGTTGCCTGGGGGGACGGGACTGAAGCTTTCTTT. Its translation: CSVAWGDGTEAFF.

The rearrangement links TRBV6-5 to TRBJ1-4, with D uncertain. Germline CDR1 is MNHEY and CDR2 is SVGAGI. With 8 bases removed from V and 8 bases from J, the gap between germline ends came to 18 bases. CDR3 size: 14 residues. CDR3 amino acids: CASSWRAPGEKLFF. The DNA for the CDR3 is TGTGCCAGCTCGTGGAGGGCGCCGGGGGAAAAACTGTTTTTT.

The chain carries TRBV24-1 and TRBJ1-1, with a possible D match to TRBD1 (6 bases). The germline V and J ends were trimmed by 4 bases and 4 bases, with 12 bases remaining between them. There are 14 residues in the CDR3. The germline gives CDR1 KGHDR, CDR2 SFDVKD. The CDR3 bases are TGTGCCACCAGTGAATCTGACAGGACCACTGAAGCTTTCTTT. It translates to CATSESDRTTEAFF.

This chain's CDR3 is CASSPSGGRQETQYF. Written as DNA, the CDR3 is TGTGCCAGCAGTCCTAGCGGGGGACGCCAAGAGACCCAGTACTTC. The chain is built from TRBV2 and TRBJ2-5, with 10 bases that match TRBD2. CDR3 length equals 15 residues. Germline CDR1 reads SNHLY; CDR2 reads FYNNEI. The V segment lost 5 bases and the J segment 1 base; nucleotides outside the gene matches: 4.

The chain is built from TRBV5-8 and TRBJ1-4, with 8 bases that match TRBD1. The CDR3 consists of 15 residues. Germline V gene lookup returns CDR1 SGHTS and CDR2 YDEGEE. The ends lost 1 base at V and 5 bases at J; junction bases unmatched: 4. DNA for the CDR3: TGTGCCAGCAGCTTGCGGGACAGGTCCAATGAAAAACTGTTTTTT. The encoded protein is CASSLRDRSNEKLFF. The variable domain in full, completed from reference TRBV5-8 and TRBJ1-4, reads EAGVTQSPTHLIKTRGQQATLRCSPISGHTSVYWYQQALGLGLQFLLWYDEGEERNRGNFPPRFSGRQFPNYSSELNVNALELEDSALYLCASSLRDRSNEKLFFGSGTQLSVL.

This chain uses TRBV9 with TRBJ2-1; 10 nucleotides align to TRBD1. After removal of 2 bases from V and 5 bases from J, the junction contained 4 bases not matched to a gene. Per germline, CDR1 SGDLS and CDR2 YYNGEE. This CDR3 comprises 15 residues. CDR3 DNA: TGTGCCAGCAGCGTCACCGGGACAGGGGACAATGAGCAGTTCTTC. Its translation: CASSVTGTGDNEQFF.

The chain links TRBV12-5 to TRBJ2-1; 11 bases are shared with TRBD2. Germline CDR1 reads LGHNT; CDR2 reads FRNRAP. This CDR3 comprises 15 residues. Unmatched junction bases numbered 5, after V lost 3 bases and J lost 7 bases. CDR3 nucleotides: TGTGCTAGTGGTTTCCTAGCGGGGGGTAGGAATGAGCAGTTCTTC. Its translation is CASGFLAGGRNEQFF.

V usage is TRBV5-8 and J usage is TRBJ2-2, with no clear D. The CDR3 is 13 residues long. Trimming removed 7 bases from V and 0 bases from J, with 7 bases in between. Germline CDR1 SGHTS, CDR2 YDEGEE. DNA of the CDR3: TGTGCCAGCGGCCAGACGAACACCGGGGAGCTGTTTTTT. Translating it yields CASGQTNTGELFF.

The chain is built from TRBV7-9 and TRBJ2-5, with 9 bases matching TRBD1. The germline gives CDR1 SEHNR, CDR2 FQNEAQ (reference sequence). With V trimmed by 5 bases and J by 6 bases, 13 bases remained unmatched. The CDR3 consists of 16 residues. The CDR3 reads CASSPTTGGISKTQYF. CDR3 nucleotides: TGTGCCAGCAGCCCAACCACAGGGGGCATTTCAAAGACCCAGTACTTC.

The chain is built from TRBV7-8 and TRBJ2-7, with D hard to call. The CDR3 length is 13 residues. CDR1 and CDR2 from the germline V gene are SGHVS and FQNEAQ. Trimming stripped 1 base from V and 1 base from J, with 5 bases between. The CDR3 DNA sequence: TGTGCCAGCAGCTTAGTCAGTTCCTACGAGCAGTACTTC. Translated, it gives CASSLVSSYEQYF.

The chain has TRBV7-9 and TRBJ2-7, with D possibly TRBD1 on 5 matching bases. Germline V gene data show CDR1 as SEHNR and CDR2 as FQNEAQ (reference sequence). The CDR3 runs to 14 residues. V was clipped by 5 bases and J by 3 bases, with 14 bases between them. CDR3 sequence (DNA): TGTGCCAGCAGCCAGGGAACGACGGTCTACGAGCAGTACTTC. Translation gives CASSQGTTVYEQYF.

The CDR3 loop is CASSIADYSNQPQHF. In nucleotides, the CDR3 is TGTGCCAGTAGTATAGCAGACTATAGCAATCAGCCCCAGCATTTT. The V call is TRBV19, the J call TRBJ1-5; D is undetermined. V was clipped by 1 base and J by 0 bases, with 7 bases between them. This CDR3 spans 15 amino acids. Germline V gene sequence: CDR1 LNHDA, CDR2 SQIVND (reference sequence).

This chain uses TRBV19 with TRBJ1-1; a possible D gene is TRBD1 (5 bases). The germline V gene has CDR1 LNHDA and CDR2 SQIVND (reference sequence). CDR3 length equals 14 residues. Between the trimmed V and J ends, which lost 3 bases and 1 base, there was a span of 9 bases. The CDR3 DNA reads TGTGCCAGTAGTATTGGCGGACAGAACACTGAAGCTTTCTTT. Its translation is CASSIGGQNTEAFF.

A single count supports this clone. The rearrangement uses TRBV7-9 and TRBJ2-3; 10 nucleotides align to TRBD2. The germline V gene has CDR1 SEHNR and CDR2 FQNEAQ (reference sequence). J was trimmed by 4 bases and V by 5 bases; bases with no gene match: 9. The CDR3 consists of 16 residues. In nucleotides, the CDR3 is TGTGCCAGCAGCCCGTTCCTAGCGGGGGCCCCAGATACGCAGTATTTT. This codes for CASSPFLAGAPDTQYF.

This rearrangement joins TRBV10-2 to TRBJ2-7, with 10 bases fitting TRBD1. The CDR3 covers 12 residues. V trimming: 6 bases; J trimming: 4 bases; junction bases outside the gene matches: 0. Germline-derived CDR1 and CDR2 are WSHSY and SAAADI. CDR3 region: CASRGQGYEQYF. The CDR3 DNA sequence: TGCGCCAGCAGGGGACAGGGGTACGAGCAGTACTTC.